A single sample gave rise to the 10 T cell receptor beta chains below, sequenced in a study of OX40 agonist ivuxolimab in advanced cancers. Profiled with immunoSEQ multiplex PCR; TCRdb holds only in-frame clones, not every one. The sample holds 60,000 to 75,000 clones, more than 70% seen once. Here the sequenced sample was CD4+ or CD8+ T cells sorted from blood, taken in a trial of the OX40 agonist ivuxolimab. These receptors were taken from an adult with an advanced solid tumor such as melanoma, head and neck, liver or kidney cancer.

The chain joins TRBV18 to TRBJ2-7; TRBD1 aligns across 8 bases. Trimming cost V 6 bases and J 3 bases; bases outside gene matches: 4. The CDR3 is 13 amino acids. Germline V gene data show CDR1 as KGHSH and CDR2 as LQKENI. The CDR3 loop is CASSPGTGYEQYF. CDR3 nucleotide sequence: TGTGCCAGCTCGCCCGGGACAGGCTACGAGCAGTACTTC.

In DNA, the CDR3 is TGTGCCAGCAGTGGGACTAGCGTGGGGACCCAGTACTTC. It is translated as CASSGTSVGTQYF. The chain employs TRBV6-1 and TRBJ2-5; 9 positions agree with TRBD2. CDR1 and CDR2 from the germline V gene are MNHNS and SASEGT. With 4 bases clipped from V and 7 bases from J, the junction kept 4 bases outside the gene matches. The CDR3 is 13 amino acids.

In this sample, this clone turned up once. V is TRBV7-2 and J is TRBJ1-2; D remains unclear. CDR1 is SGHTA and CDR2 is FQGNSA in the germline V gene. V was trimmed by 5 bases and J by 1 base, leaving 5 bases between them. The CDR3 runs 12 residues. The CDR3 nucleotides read TGTGCCAGCAGCCCCGATAACTATGGCTACACCTTC. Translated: CASSPDNYGYTF.

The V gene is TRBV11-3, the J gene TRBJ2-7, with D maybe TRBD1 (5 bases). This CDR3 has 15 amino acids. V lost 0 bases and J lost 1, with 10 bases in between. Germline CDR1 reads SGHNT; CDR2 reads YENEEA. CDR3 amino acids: CASSLDSGKSYEQYF. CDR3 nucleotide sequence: TGTGCCAGCAGCTTAGACTCAGGGAAGTCCTACGAGCAGTACTTC.

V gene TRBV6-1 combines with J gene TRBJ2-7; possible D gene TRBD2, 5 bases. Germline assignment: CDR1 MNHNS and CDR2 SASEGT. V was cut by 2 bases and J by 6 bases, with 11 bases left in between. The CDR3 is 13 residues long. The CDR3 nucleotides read TGTGCCAGCAGTGAACGAGGGCAGTTCGAGCAGTACTTC. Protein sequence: CASSERGQFEQYF.

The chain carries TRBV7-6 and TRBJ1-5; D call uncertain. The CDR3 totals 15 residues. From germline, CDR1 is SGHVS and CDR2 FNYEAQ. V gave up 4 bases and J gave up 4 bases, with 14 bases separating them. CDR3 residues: CASSSSATVNQPQHF. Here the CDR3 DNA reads TGTGCCAGCAGCTCCTCCGCGACTGTAAATCAGCCCCAGCATTTT.

The CDR3 sequence is CASSRDRRETQYF. The CDR3 bases are TGCGCCAGCAGCAGGGACAGGCGGGAGACCCAGTACTTC. The chain employs TRBV5-1 and TRBJ2-5; 8 positions agree with TRBD1. CDR3 length: 13 residues. Trimming removed 4 bases from V and 5 bases from J; junction bases left unmatched: 4. Germline V gives CDR1 SGHRS, CDR2 YFSETQ.

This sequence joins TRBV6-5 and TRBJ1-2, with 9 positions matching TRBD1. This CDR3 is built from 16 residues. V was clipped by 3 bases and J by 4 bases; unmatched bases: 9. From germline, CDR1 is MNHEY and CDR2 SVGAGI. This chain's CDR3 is CASSYGGQGLSYGYTF. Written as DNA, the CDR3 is TGTGCCAGCAGTTATGGTGGACAGGGGTTATCCTATGGCTACACCTTC.

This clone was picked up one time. CDR3 residues: CASRRTGLNEKLFF. In nucleotides, the CDR3 is TGCGCCAGCAGAAGGACAGGGCTTAATGAAAAACTGTTTTTT. The V and J genes are TRBV5-1 and TRBJ1-4; TRBD1 matches at 8 bases. The V and J ends lost 5 bases and 4 bases, in that order; junction bases with no gene match: 4. CDR1 is SGHRS and CDR2 is YFSETQ in the germline V gene. This CDR3 spans 14 amino acids.

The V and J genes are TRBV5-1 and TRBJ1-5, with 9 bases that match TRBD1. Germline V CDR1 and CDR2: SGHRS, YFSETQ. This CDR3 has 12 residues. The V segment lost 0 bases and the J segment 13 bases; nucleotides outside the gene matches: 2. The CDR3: CASSLGQGEQHF. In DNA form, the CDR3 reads TGCGCCAGCAGCTTGGGACAGGGGGAACAGCATTTT.